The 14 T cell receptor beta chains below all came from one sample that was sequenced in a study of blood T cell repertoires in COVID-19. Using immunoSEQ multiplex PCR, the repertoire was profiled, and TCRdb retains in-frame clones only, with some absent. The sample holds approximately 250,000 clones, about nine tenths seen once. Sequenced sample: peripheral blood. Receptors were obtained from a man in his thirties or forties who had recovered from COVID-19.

CDR3 region: CASSVRRGLNEKLFF. The DNA for the CDR3 is TGTGCCAGCAGTGTCCGAAGGGGGCTTAATGAAAAACTGTTTTTT. The chain joins TRBV25-1 to TRBJ1-4; 7 positions match TRBD1. The CDR3 sequence is 15 residues long. Trimming removed 4 bases from V and 4 bases from J; junction bases left unmatched: 6. CDR1 is MGHDK, CDR2 SYGVNS, per germline.

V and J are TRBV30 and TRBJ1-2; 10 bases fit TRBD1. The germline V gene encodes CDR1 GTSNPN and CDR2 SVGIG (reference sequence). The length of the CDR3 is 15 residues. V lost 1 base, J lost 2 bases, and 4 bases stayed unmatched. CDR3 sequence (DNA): TGTGCCTGGAGTGGCGGGACAGGGGACAACTATGGCTACACCTTC. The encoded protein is CAWSGGTGDNYGYTF.

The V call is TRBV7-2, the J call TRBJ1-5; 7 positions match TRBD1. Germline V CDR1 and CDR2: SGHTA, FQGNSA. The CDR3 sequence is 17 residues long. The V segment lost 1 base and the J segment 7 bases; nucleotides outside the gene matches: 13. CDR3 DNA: TGTGCCAGCAGCTTAGTGGGTACAGGGACAGTTTTCCAGCCCCAGCATTTT. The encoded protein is CASSLVGTGTVFQPQHF.

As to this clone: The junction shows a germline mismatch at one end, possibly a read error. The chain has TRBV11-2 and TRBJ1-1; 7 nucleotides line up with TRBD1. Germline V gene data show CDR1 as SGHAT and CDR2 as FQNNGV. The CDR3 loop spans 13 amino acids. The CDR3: CASRLYWDSSVVF. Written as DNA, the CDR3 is TGTGCCAGCAGGTTATATTGGGACAGCTCGGTCGTCTTT.

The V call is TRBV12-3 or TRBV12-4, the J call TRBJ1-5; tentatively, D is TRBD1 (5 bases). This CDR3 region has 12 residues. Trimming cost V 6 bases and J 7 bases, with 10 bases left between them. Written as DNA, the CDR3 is TGTGCCAGCAGGAGACAGCAGCAGCCCCAGCATTTT. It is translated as CASRRQQQPQHF.

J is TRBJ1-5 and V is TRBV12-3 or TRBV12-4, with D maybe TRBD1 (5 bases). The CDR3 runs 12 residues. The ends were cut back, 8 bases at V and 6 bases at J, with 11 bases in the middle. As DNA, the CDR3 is TGTGCCAGCCATGGGGGGAGTCAGCCCCAGCATTTT. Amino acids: CASHGGSQPQHF.

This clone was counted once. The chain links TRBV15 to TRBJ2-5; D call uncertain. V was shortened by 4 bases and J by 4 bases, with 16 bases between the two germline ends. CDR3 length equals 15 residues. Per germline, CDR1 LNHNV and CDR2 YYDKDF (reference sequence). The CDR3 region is CATSMEHRSLETQYF. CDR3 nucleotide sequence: TGTGCCACCAGCATGGAACACCGGAGTTTAGAGACCCAGTACTTC.

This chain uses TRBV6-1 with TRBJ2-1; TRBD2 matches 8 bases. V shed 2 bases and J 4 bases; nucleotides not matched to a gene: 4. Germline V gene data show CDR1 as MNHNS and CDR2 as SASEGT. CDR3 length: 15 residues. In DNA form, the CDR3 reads TGTGCCAGCAGTGAACTAGCGGGTAATTACAATGAGCAGTTCTTC. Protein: CASSELAGNYNEQFF.

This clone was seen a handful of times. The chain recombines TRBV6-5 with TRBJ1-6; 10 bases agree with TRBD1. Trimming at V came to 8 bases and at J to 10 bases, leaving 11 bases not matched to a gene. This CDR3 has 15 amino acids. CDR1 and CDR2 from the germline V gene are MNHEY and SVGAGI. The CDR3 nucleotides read TGTGCCAGCGTTTCTACAAGGACAGGGGGATCACCCCTCCACTTT. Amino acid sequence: CASVSTRTGGSPLHF.

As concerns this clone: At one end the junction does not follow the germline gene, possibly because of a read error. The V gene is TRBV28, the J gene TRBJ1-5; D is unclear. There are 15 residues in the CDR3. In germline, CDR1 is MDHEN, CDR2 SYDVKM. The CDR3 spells CASSLIPAGDHPQHF. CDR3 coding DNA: TGTGCCAGCAGTTTAATTCCGGCGGGAGATCACCCCCAGCATTTT.

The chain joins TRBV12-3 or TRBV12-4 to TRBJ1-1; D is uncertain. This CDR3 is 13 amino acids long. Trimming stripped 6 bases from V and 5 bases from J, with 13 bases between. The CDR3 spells CASSSSLSTEAFF. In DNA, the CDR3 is TGTGCCAGCAGCTCTTCTCTTTCTACTGAAGCTTTCTTT.

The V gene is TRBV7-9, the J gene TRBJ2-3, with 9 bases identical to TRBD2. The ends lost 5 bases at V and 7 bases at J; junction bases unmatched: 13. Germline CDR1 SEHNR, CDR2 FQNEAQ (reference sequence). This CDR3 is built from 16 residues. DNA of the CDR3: TGTGCCAGCAGCCGGGGGGCCGCGGGGGGGCGGAATACGCAGTATTTT. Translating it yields CASSRGAAGGRNTQYF.

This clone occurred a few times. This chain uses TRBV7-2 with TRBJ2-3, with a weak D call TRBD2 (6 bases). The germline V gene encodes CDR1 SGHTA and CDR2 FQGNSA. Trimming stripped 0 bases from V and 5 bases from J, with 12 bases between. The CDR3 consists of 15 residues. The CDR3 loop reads CASSLARGSIDTQYF. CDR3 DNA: TGTGCCAGCAGCTTAGCGCGGGGATCCATAGATACGCAGTATTTT.

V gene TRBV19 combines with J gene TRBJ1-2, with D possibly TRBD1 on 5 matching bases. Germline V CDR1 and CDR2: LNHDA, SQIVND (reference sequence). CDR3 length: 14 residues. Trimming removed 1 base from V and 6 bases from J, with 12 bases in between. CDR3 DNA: TGTGCCAGTAGTATAGTCGGGGGATCCGATGGCTACACCTTC. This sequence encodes CASSIVGGSDGYTF.